These 14 T cell receptor beta chains were all obtained from the same sample, sequenced in a study of blood T cell repertoires in COVID-19. Assay: immunoSEQ multiplex PCR; the TCRdb copy retains only in-frame clones and omits some. The sample consists of about 210,000 clones, 70% to 90% of them appearing once. The sequenced material came from peripheral blood. The receptors shown here come from a man in his forties with acute or convalescent COVID-19.

This clone was observed a handful of times. The V call is TRBV19, the J call TRBJ1-6; 7 bases align to TRBD1. The CDR3 is 13 amino acids. With 9 bases clipped from V and 7 bases from J, the junction kept 6 bases outside the gene matches. Germline V gene lookup returns CDR1 LNHDA and CDR2 SQIVND (reference sequence). CDR3 DNA sequence: TGTGCCAGCCGACAGGGTCGGAATTCACCCCTCCACTTT. This sequence encodes CASRQGRNSPLHF. Full variable domain (missing parts from reference TRBV19 and TRBJ1-6): DGGITQSPKYLFRKEGQNVTLSCEQNLNHDAMYWYRQDPGQGLRLIYYSQIVNDFQKGDIAEGYSVSREKKESFPLTVTSAQKNPTAFYLCASRQGRNSPLHFGNGTRLTVT.

A remark on this clone: The junction does not match germline at one end; this may be a read error. In the same sample, other DNA sequences code for this CDR3. This chain uses TRBV28 with TRBJ2-7, with 9 bases fitting TRBD2. CDR1 and CDR2 (germline): MDHEN, SYDVKM. This CDR3 has 14 residues. The CDR3 spells CAATYGGRAYEQYF. CDR3 coding DNA: TGTGCCGCCACTTATGGCGGGAGGGCCTACGAGCAGTATTTC.

The gene calls are TRBV19 and TRBJ1-2; no clear D gene. Germline V gives CDR1 LNHDA, CDR2 SQIVND (reference sequence). Deletions cut 7 bases from V and 2 bases from J, with 11 bases between. The length of the CDR3 is 13 residues. DNA for the CDR3: TGTGCCAGTAACATGAGAGGGAACTATGGCTACACCTTC. Its protein is CASNMRGNYGYTF.

CDR3 sequence reads: CATSRDNGPGNTIYF. DNA of the CDR3: TGTGCCACCAGCAGAGATAATGGGCCCGGAAACACCATATATTTT. The genes are TRBV15 and TRBJ1-3; D is unclear. The CDR3 covers 15 residues. Germline V CDR1 and CDR2: LNHNV, YYDKDF (reference sequence). V was pared by 0 bases and J by 4 bases, with 10 bases between.

This clone turned up a few times. The CDR3 here is CASSELGLARGDTQYF. The CDR3 DNA follows: TGTGCCAGCAGTGAACTGGGACTAGCGCGGGGAGATACGCAGTATTTT. The chain is built from TRBV6-4 and TRBJ2-3, with 10 bases that match TRBD2. The CDR3 covers 16 residues. CDR1 and CDR2 from the germline V gene are MRHNA and SNTAGT. Losses at the gene ends were 3 bases for V and 5 bases for J; bases not matched to a gene: 8.

This clone has just a few counts. The chain employs TRBV27 and TRBJ1-1; D ambiguous. Germline assignment: CDR1 MNHEY and CDR2 SMNVEV (reference sequence). This CDR3 comprises 15 residues. V lost 3 bases, J lost 2 bases, and 13 bases lay in between. CDR3 sequence (DNA): TGTGCCAGCAGTTTCGTTTCGGGGAGAAACACTGAAGCTTTCTTT. It encodes CASSFVSGRNTEAFF.

The chain couples TRBV6-5 to TRBJ1-1; 7 bases align to TRBD1. V dropped 7 bases and J dropped 1; count of bases not matched to a gene: 9. This CDR3 spans 15 amino acids. The germline CDR1 and CDR2 sequences are MNHEY and SVGAGI. CDR3 in DNA: TGTGCCAGCACCTCCGGGACAGAGACGAACACTGAAGCTTTCTTT. The encoded protein is CASTSGTETNTEAFF.

The chain is built from TRBV6-5 and TRBJ2-5, with 8 nucleotides matching TRBD1. There are 15 residues in the CDR3. Losses at the gene ends were 2 bases for V and 5 bases for J; bases not matched to a gene: 7. The germline gives CDR1 MNHEY, CDR2 SVGAGI. For the CDR3, the DNA is TGTGCCAGCAGTTACGGGCAGGGGGCCGGCGAGACCCAGTACTTC. Protein: CASSYGQGAGETQYF.

This sequence joins TRBV11-3 and TRBJ2-2; a weak D match, TRBD2 (5 bases). Deletions cut 6 bases from V and 3 bases from J, with 11 bases between. CDR3 size: 14 residues. Per germline, CDR1 SGHNT and CDR2 YENEEA. The chain's CDR3 is CASRLEGDTGELFF. DNA of the CDR3: TGTGCCAGCAGACTAGAGGGAGACACCGGGGAGCTGTTTTTT.

J is TRBJ1-2 and V is TRBV5-1; tentative D call: TRBD1 (5 bases). The CDR3 is made up of 13 amino acids. V dropped 0 bases and J dropped 2 bases, with 5 bases sitting between them. Germline assignment: CDR1 SGHRS and CDR2 YFSETQ. The CDR3 region is CASSLAGNYGYTF. In nucleotides, the CDR3 is TGCGCCAGCAGCTTGGCAGGGAACTATGGCTACACCTTC.

The CDR3 sequence is CASSHTEGAPGELFF. DNA of the CDR3: TGTGCCAGCAGCCATACAGAGGGGGCCCCCGGGGAGCTGTTTTTT. This rearrangement joins TRBV3-1 (or the pseudogene TRBV3-2) to TRBJ2-2, with 7 positions matching TRBD1. This CDR3 is built from 15 residues. CDR1 LGHDT and CDR2 YNNKEL come from the germline V gene (reference sequence). After removal of 3 bases from V and 6 bases from J, the junction contained 7 bases not matched to a gene.

The chain employs TRBV25-1 and TRBJ2-5; D is perhaps TRBD1 (6 bases). The CDR3 contains 14 residues. Germline V lookup: CDR1 MGHDK, CDR2 SYGVNS. Between the trimmed V and J ends, which lost 4 bases and 0 bases, there was a span of 9 bases. This CDR3 is CASSGDNYQETQYF. The CDR3 DNA sequence: TGTGCCAGCAGTGGGGACAACTACCAAGAGACCCAGTACTTC.

The gene calls are TRBV25-1 and TRBJ2-6; D is perhaps TRBD2 (6 bases). Germline V gene data show CDR1 as MGHDK and CDR2 as SYGVNS. The CDR3 has 17 residues. The V and J ends lost 3 bases and 0 bases respectively, with 12 bases between them. The CDR3 loop reads CASSDHGGTSGANVLTF. The CDR3, as DNA: TGTGCCAGCAGTGACCACGGAGGGACCTCTGGGGCCAACGTCCTGACTTTC.

V gene TRBV5-1 combines with J gene TRBJ1-5, with D unresolved. Germline lookup yields CDR1 SGHRS and CDR2 YFSETQ. The V end was cut by 4 bases, the J end by 6 bases, with 17 bases between. The CDR3 consists of 15 residues. This CDR3 reads CASSPTSPSGQPQHF. For the CDR3, the DNA is TGCGCCAGCAGCCCTACGTCCCCGAGCGGTCAGCCCCAGCATTTT. Variable domain in full (rest from reference TRBV5-1 and TRBJ1-5): KAGVTQTPRYLIKTRGQQVTLSCSPISGHRSVSWYQQTPGQGLQFLFEYFSETQRNKGNFPGRFSGRQFSNSRSEMNVSTLELGDSALYLCASSPTSPSGQPQHFGDGTRLSIL.